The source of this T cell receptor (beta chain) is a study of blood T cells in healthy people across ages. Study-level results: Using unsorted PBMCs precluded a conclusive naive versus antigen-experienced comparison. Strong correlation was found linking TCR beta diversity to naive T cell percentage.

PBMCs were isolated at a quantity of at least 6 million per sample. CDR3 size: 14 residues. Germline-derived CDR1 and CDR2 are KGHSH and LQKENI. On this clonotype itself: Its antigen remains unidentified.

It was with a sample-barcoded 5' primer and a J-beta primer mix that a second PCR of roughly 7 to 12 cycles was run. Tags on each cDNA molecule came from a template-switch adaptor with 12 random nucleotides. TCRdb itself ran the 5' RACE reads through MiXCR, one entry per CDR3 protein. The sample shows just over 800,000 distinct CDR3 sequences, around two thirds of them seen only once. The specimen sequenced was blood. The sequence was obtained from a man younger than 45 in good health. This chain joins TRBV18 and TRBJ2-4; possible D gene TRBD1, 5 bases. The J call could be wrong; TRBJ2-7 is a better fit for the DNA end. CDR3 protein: CASSPRAGKAEQYF. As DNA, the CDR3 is TGTGCCAGCTCACCACGGGCAGGGAAGGCCGAGCAGTACTTC.